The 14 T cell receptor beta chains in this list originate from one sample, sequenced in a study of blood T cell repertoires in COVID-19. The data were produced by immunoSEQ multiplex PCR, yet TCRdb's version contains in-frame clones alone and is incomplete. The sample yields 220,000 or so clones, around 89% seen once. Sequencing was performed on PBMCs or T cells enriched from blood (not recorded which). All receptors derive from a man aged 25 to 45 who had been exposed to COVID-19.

The CDR3 loop reads CASSLGRDQPQHF. CDR3 nucleotide sequence: TGTGCCAGCAGCTTAGGCAGGGATCAGCCCCAGCATTTT. The gene calls are TRBV7-2 and TRBJ1-5; tentatively, D is TRBD1 (5 bases). The V end was cut by 1 base, the J end by 5 bases, with 6 bases between. Germline lookup yields CDR1 SGHTA and CDR2 FQGNSA. The CDR3 is 13 amino acids.

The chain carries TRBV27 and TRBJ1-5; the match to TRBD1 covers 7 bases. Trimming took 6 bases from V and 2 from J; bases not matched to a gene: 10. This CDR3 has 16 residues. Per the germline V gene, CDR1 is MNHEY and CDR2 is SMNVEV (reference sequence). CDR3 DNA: TGTGCCAGCAGACCAAAGACAGGGATCGGCAATCAGCCCCAGCATTTT. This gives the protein CASRPKTGIGNQPQHF.

CDR3 DNA: TGTGCCAGCAGCTTACGGTCTACGACAGTGAACACTGAAGCTTTCTTT. Translating gives CASSLRSTTVNTEAFF. J is TRBJ1-1 and V is TRBV7-2; D possibly corresponds to TRBD1 (5 bases). The CDR3 spans 16 residues. V shed 2 bases and J shed 0 bases, with 13 bases lying between them. Looked up from germline, CDR1 is SGHTA and CDR2 is FQGNSA.

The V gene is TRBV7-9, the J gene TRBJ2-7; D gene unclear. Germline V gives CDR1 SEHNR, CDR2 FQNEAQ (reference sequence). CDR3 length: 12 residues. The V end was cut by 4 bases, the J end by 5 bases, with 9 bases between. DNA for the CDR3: TGTGCCAGCAGCTCCTACCCGGACGAGCAGTACTTC. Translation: CASSSYPDEQYF.

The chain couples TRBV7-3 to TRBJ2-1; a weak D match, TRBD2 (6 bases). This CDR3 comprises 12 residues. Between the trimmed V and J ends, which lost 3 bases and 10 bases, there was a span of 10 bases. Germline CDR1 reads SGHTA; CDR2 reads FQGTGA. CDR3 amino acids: CASSFGGVEQFF. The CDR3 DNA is TGTGCCAGCAGCTTTGGCGGGGTCGAGCAGTTCTTC. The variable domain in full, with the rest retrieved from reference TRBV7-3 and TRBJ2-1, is GAGVSQTPSNKVTEKGKYVELRCDPISGHTALYWYRQSLGQGPEFLIYFQGTGAADDSGLPNDRFFAVRPEGSVSTLKIQRTERGDSAVYLCASSFGGVEQFFGPGTRLTVL.

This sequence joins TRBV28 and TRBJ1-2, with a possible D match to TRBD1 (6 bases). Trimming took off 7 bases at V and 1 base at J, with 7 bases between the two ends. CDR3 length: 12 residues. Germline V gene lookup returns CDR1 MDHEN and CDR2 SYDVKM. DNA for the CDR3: TGTGCCAGCACAGGGGTTAACTATGGCTACACCTTC. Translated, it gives CASTGVNYGYTF.

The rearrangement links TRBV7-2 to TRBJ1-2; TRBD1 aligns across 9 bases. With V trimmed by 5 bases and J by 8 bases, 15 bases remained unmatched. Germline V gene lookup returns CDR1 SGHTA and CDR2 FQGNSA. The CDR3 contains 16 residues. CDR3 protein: CASSPSRDRVRRGYTF. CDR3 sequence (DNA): TGTGCCAGCAGCCCGTCCCGGGACAGGGTCCGCCGCGGCTACACCTTC.

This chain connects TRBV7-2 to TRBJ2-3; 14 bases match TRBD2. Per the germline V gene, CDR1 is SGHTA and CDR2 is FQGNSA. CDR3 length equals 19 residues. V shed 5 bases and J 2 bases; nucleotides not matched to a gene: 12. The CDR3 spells CASSPDPGLAGAHTDTQYF. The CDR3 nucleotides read TGTGCCAGCAGCCCTGACCCGGGACTAGCGGGGGCACACACAGATACGCAGTATTTT.

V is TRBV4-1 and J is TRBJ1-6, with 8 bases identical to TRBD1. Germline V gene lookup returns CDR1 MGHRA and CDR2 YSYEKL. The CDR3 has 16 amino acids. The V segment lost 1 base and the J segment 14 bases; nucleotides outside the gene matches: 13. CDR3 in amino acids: CASSQAGTGKEWALHF. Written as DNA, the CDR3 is TGCGCCAGCAGCCAAGCCGGGACAGGCAAAGAGTGGGCCCTCCACTTT.

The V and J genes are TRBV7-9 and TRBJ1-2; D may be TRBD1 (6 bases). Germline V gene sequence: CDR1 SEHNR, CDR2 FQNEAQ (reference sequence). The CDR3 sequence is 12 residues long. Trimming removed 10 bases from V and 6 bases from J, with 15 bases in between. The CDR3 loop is CAIYTGLDGYTF. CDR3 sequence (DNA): TGTGCCATATATACAGGGTTGGATGGCTACACCTTC.

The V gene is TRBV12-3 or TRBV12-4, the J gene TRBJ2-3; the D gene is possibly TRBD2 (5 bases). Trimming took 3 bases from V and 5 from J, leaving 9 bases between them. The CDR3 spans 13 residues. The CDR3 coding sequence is TGTGCCAGCAGTTTGAACGGGGAAGATACGCAGTATTTT. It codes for CASSLNGEDTQYF.

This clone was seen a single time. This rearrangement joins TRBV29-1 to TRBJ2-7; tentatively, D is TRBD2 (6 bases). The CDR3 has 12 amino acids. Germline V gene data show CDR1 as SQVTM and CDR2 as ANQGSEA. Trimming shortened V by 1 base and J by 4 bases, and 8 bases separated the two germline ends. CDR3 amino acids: CSVEGGRYEQYF. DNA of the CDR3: TGCAGCGTTGAAGGAGGGAGGTACGAGCAGTACTTC.

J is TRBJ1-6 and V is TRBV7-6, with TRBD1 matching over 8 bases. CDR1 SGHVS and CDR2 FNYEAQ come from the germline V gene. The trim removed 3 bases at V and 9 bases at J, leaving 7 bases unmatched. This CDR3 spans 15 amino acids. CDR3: CASSLRTGPGSPLHF. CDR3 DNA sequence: TGTGCCAGCAGCTTGAGGACAGGGCCGGGTTCACCCCTCCACTTT.

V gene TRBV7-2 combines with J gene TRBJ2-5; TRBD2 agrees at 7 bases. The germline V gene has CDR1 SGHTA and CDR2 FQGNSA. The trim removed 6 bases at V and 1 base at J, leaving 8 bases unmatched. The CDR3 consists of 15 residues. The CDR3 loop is CASRGGRGGQETQYF. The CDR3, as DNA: TGTGCCAGCAGGGGAGGTCGCGGGGGCCAAGAGACCCAGTACTTC.